Described below is a single TCR beta chain sequence and its context. Some clones are missing from TCRdb's copy, which holds only in-frame ones; the method was immunoSEQ multiplex PCR. The sample carries a few hundred thousand clones, over 75% recorded once. Treatment given: 19 received Ad26.COV2.S at low or high dose, single or two shots; 5 received placebo; per-sample allocation not given. Day 63 after the first injection of vaccine or placebo was the sampling time. The individual, an adult aged 18-55 years, was a donor in Boston. An Ad26 vector carrying the Wuhan-strain SARS-CoV-2 spike served as the vaccine. The CDR3 is 17 amino acids. V lost 2 bases, J lost 8 bases, and 15 bases stayed unmatched. The germline V gene has CDR1 SGHDT and CDR2 YYEEEE. This sample is drawn from a study of Ad26.COV2.S vaccination and SARS-CoV-2 variants. Across the study: Donor was assigned to the Ad26.COV2.S arm of trial COV1001. The authors gave Ad26.COV2.S intramuscularly, either once or twice 56 days apart.

The sample in question was peripheral blood, obtained in a trial of Ad26.COV2.S vaccine versus placebo. This sequence was found in a person aged 18-65 years who received the Ad26.COV2.S COVID-19 vaccine or a placebo. The V and J genes are TRBV5-6 and TRBJ1-4, with 7 bases lining up with TRBD1. The CDR3 region has the DNA TGTGCCAGCAGCTTTGGATGGACCAGGGGGTATGGGGAAAAACTGTTTTTT. Translated, it gives CASSFGWTRGYGEKLFF. The whole variable domain, filled in from reference TRBV5-6 and TRBJ1-4, reads DAGVTQSPTHLIKTRGQQVTLRCSPKSGHDTVSWYQQALGQGPQFIFQYYEEEERQRGNFPDRFSGHQFPNYSSELNVNALLLGDSALYLCASSFGWTRGYGEKLFFGSGTQLSVL.